Below, one T cell receptor (beta chain) is given with its context. Its antigen is still unknown. Other DNA sequences of this sample code for an identical CDR3. Assay execution took place at the deep level. The assay was immunoSEQ multiplex PCR, and TCRdb's table has in-frame clones only and misses some. The sample carries millions of clones, just under 95% recorded once. This entry comes from a study of shared clonotypes between healthy human individuals. Study-wide results and caveats: Relative to clonotypes present in all four donors, those not shared had lower generation probabilities.

The CDR3 covers 15 residues. The V gene's germline CDR1 is SGHRS and CDR2 YFSETQ. The trim removed 0 bases at V and 6 bases at J, leaving 5 bases unmatched. Naive CD8 cells lacked CD45RO, underwent positive selection for CCR7 and left out terminally differentiated effector memory CD45RA+ cells. Each sample came from a Caucasian adult donor living in Nashville, Tennessee. The specimen sequenced was naive CD8+ T cells sorted from blood. The rearrangement uses TRBV5-1 and TRBJ2-1, with 8 bases lining up with TRBD2. The TCR sequence derives from a man aged 18 to 30 in good health. The CDR3 is CASSLAGGPGNEQFF. The CDR3 DNA is TGCGCCAGCAGCTTGGCGGGAGGGCCGGGCAATGAGCAGTTCTTC.